This TCR beta chain derives from a study of T cell repertoires in cytomegalovirus infection. TCRdb re-derived calls from the reads in MiXCR, one entry per CDR3 protein. The sample lists about 700,000 distinct CDR3 sequences; 30% to 35% were seen once. A remark on this clonotype: Its antigen is currently unknown.

Germline CDR1 SGHDT, CDR2 YYEEEE. Deletions cut 4 bases from V and 2 bases from J, with 11 bases between. This CDR3 is 14 amino acids long. The TCR originated in a human donor in good health (CMV status not recorded). Some clones in this sample may be carry-over from other donors' samples. The V and J genes are TRBV5-6 and TRBJ2-3, with D uncertain. The specimen comprised cultured PBMCs, sampled from culture after CMV antigen stimulation. CDR3 sequence (DNA): TGTGCCAGCAGCCTGGCGTGGGACACAGATACGCAGTATTTT. It yields the protein CASSLAWDTDTQYF.